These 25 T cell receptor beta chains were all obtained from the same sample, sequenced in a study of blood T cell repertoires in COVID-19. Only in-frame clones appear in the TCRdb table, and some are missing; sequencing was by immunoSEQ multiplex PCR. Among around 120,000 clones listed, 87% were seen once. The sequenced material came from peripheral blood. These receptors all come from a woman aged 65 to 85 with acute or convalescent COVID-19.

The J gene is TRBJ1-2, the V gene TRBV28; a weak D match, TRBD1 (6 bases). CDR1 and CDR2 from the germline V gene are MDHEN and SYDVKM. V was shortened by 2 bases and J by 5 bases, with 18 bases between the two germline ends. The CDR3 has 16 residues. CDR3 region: CASSLGQGIMGYGYTF. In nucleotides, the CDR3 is TGTGCCAGCAGTTTAGGTCAGGGGATTATGGGTTATGGCTACACCTTC.

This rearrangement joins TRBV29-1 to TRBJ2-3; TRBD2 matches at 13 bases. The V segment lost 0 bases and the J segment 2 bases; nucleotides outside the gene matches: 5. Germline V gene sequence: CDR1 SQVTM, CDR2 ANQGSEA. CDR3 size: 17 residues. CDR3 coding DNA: TGCAGCGTTGAAGACGGACTAGCGGGGGTTTTCACAGATACGCAGTATTTT. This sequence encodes CSVEDGLAGVFTDTQYF.

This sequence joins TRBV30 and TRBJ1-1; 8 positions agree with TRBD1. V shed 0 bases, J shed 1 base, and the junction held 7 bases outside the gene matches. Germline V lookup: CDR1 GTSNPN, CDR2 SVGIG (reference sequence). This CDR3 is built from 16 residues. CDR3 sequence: CAWSVRDRLKNTEAFF. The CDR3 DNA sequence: TGTGCCTGGAGTGTACGGGACAGGCTTAAGAACACTGAAGCTTTCTTT.

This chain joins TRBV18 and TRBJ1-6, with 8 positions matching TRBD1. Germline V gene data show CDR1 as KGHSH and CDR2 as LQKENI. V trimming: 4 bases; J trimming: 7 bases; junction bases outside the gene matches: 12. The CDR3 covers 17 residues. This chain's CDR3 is CASSLSGRGRGNSPLHF. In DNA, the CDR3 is TGTGCCAGCTCACTTAGCGGCAGGGGGCGCGGGAATTCACCCCTCCACTTT. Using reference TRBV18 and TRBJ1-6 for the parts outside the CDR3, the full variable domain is NAGVMQNPRHLVRRRGQEARLRCSPMKGHSHVYWYRQLPEEGLKFMVYLQKENIIDESGMPKERFSAEFPKEGPSILRIQQVVRGDSAAYFCASSLSGRGRGNSPLHFGNGTRLTVT.

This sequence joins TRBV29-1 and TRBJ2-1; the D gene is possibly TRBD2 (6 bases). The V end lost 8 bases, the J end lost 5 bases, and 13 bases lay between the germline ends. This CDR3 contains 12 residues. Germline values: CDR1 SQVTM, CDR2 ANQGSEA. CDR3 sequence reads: CSLRDWNNEQFF. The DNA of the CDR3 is TGCAGCCTACGGGACTGGAACAATGAGCAGTTCTTC.

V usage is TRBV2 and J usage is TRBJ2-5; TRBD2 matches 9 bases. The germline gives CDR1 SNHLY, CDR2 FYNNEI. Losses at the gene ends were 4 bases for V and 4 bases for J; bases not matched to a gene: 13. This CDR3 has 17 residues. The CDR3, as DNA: TGTGCCAGCAGTGCGTCTGGCGGGGGGGCGGTTGGAGAGACCCAGTACTTC. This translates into CASSASGGGAVGETQYF.

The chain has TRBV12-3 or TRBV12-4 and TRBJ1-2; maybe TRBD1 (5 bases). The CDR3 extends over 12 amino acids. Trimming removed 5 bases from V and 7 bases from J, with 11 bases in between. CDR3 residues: CASSPGDFGYTF. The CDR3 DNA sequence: TGTGCCAGCAGTCCGGGGGACTTTGGCTACACCTTC.

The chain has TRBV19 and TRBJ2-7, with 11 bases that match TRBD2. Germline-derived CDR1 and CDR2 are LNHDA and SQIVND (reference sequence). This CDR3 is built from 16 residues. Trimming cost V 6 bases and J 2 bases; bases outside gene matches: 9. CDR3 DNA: TGTGCCAGTAGGGCCGCGGGACTAGCGGAAGCCTACGAGCAGTACTTC. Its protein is CASRAAGLAEAYEQYF.

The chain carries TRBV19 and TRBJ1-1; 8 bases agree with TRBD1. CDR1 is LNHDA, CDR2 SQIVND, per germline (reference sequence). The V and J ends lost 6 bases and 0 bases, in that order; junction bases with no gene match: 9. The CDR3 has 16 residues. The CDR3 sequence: CASSPRQGPLNTEAFF. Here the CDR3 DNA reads TGTGCCAGTAGCCCCCGACAGGGGCCCCTGAACACTGAAGCTTTCTTT. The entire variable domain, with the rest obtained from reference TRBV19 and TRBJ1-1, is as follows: DGGITQSPKYLFRKEGQNVTLSCEQNLNHDAMYWYRQDPGQGLRLIYYSQIVNDFQKGDIAEGYSVSREKKESFPLTVTSAQKNPTAFYLCASSPRQGPLNTEAFFGQGTRLTVV.

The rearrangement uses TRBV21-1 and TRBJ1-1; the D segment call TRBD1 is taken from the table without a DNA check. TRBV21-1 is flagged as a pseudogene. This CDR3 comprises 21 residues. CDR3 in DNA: TGTGCCAGCTTGGTCGAACAAGACAGACCCAATGAGCCTAGGATGAACACTGAAGCTTTCTTT. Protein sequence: CASLVEQDRPNEPRMNTEAFF.

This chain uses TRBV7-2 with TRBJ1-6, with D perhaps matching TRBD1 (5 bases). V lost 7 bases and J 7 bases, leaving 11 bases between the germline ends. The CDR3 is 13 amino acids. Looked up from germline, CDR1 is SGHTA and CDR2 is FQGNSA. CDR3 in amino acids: CASKGLLNSPLHF. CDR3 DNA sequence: TGTGCCAGCAAGGGACTCTTAAATTCACCCCTCCACTTT.

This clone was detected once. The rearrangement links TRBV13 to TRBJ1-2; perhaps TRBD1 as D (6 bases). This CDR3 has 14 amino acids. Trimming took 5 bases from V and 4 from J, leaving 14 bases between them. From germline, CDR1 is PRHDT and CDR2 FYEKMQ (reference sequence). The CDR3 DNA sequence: TGTGCCAGCAGCACCAGCGGGACAAGCTATGGCTACACCTTC. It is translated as CASSTSGTSYGYTF. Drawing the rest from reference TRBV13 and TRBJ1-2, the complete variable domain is AAGVIQSPRHLIKEKRETATLKCYPIPRHDTVYWYQQGPGQDPQFLISFYEKMQSDKGSIPDRFSAQQFSDYHSELNMSSLELGDSALYFCASSTSGTSYGYTFGSGTRLTVV.

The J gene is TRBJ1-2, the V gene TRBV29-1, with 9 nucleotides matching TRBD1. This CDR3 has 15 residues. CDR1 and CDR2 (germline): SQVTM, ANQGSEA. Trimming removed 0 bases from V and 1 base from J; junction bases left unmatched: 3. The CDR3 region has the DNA TGCAGCGTTGAAGACCAGGACAGGGGTAACTATGGCTACACCTTC. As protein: CSVEDQDRGNYGYTF.

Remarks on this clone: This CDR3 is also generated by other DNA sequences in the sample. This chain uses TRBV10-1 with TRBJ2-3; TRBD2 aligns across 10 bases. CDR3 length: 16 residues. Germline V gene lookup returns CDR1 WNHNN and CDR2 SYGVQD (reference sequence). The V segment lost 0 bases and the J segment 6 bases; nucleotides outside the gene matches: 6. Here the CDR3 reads CASSESSGGASDTQYF. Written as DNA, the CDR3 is TGCGCCAGCAGTGAGTCGAGCGGGGGGGCATCCGATACGCAGTATTTT.

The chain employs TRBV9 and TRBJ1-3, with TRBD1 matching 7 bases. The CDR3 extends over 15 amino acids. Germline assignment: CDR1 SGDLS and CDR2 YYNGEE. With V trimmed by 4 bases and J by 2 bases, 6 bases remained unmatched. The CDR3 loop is CASSKNRGTGNTIYF. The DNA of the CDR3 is TGTGCCAGCAGCAAAAACAGGGGTACTGGAAACACCATATATTTT.

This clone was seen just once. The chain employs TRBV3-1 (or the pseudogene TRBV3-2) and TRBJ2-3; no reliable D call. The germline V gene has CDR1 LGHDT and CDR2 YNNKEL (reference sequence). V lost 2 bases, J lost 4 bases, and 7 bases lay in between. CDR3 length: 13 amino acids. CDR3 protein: CASSQMSADTQYF. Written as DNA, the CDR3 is TGTGCCAGCAGCCAAATGTCGGCAGATACGCAGTATTTT.

The CDR3 loop is CAISPAISGDTDTQYF. CDR3 sequence (DNA): TGTGCCATCAGCCCTGCCATCAGCGGGGACACAGATACGCAGTATTTT. The chain uses TRBV10-3 and TRBJ2-3, with 7 positions matching TRBD2. After removal of 6 bases from V and 2 bases from J, the junction contained 11 bases not matched to a gene. The germline V gene encodes CDR1 ENHRY and CDR2 SYGVKD. The CDR3 extends over 16 amino acids.

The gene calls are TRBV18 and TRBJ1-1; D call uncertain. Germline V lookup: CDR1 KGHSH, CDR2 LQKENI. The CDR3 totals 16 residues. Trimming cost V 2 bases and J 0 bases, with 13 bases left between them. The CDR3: CASSPWAGKMNTEAFF. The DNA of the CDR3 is TGTGCCAGCTCACCATGGGCGGGTAAGATGAACACTGAAGCTTTCTTT.

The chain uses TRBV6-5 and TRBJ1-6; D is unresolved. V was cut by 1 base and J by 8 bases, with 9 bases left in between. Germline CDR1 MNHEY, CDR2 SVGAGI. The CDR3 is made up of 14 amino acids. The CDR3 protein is CASSYLGGDSPLHF. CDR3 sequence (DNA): TGTGCCAGCAGTTACTTAGGCGGGGATTCACCCCTCCACTTT.

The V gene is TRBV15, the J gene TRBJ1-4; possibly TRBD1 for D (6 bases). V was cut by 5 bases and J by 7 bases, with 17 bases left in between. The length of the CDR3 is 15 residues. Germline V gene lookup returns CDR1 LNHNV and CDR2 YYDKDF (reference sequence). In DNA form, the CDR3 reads TGTGCCACCAGCGCTACAGGGATCCCGAGTGAAAAACTGTTTTTT. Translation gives CATSATGIPSEKLFF.

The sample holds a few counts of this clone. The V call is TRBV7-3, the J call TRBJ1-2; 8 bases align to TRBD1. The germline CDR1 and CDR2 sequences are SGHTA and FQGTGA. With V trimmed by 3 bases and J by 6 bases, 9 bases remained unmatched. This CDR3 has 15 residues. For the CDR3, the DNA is TGTGCCAGCAGCTTCTCAGGGGGCTTAACCGATGGCTACACCTTC. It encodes CASSFSGGLTDGYTF.

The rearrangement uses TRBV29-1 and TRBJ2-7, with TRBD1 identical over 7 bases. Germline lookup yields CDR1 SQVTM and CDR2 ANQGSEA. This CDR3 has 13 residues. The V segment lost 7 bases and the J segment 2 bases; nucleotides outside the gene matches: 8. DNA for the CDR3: TGCAGCGGAGTGGGGACAGTAACCTACGAGCAGTACTTC. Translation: CSGVGTVTYEQYF.

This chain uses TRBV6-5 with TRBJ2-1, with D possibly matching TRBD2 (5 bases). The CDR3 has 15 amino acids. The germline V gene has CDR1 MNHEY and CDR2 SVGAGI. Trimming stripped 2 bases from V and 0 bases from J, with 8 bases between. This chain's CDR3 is CASSYVAGSYNEQFF. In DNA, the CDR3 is TGTGCCAGCAGTTACGTCGCGGGCTCCTACAATGAGCAGTTCTTC.

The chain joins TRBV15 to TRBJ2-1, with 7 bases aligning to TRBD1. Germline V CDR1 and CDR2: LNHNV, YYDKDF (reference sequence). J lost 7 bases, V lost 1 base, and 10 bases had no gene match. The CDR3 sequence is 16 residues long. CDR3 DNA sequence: TGTGCCACCAGCAGAGGTCGTGCCGCAGGGGGTAATGAGCAGTTCTTC. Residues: CATSRGRAAGGNEQFF.

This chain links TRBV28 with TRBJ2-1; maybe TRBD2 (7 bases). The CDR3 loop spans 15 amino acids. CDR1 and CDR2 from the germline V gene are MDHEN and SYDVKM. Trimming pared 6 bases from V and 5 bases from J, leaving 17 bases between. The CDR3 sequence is CASSPTGRAHNEQFF. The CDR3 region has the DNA TGTGCCAGCAGCCCCACAGGGAGGGCCCACAATGAGCAGTTCTTC.